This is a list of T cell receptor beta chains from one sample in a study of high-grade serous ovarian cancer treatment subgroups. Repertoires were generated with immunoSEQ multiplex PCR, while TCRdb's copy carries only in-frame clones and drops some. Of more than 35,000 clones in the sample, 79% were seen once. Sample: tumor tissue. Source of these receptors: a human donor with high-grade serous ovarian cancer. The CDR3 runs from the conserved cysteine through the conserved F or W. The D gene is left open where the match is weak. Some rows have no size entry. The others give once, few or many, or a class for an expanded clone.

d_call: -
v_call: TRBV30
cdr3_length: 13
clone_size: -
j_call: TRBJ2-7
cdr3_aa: CACLGVEGHEQYF
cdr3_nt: TGTGCCTGCCTAGGGGTGGAAGGGCACGAGCAGTACTTC

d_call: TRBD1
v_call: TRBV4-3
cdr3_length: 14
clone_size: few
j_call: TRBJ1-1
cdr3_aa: CASSQRDRTRRAFF
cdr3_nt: TGCGCCAGCAGCCAGAGGGACAGGACCCGGAGAGCTTTCTTT

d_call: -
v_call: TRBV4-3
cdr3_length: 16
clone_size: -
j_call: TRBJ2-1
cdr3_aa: CASSQEGRGRCDEQFF
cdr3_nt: TGCGCCAGCAGCCAAGAGGGCCGGGGGCGTTGCGATGAGCAGTTCTTC

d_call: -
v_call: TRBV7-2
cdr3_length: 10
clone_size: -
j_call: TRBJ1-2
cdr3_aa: CASKVGGYTF
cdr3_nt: TGTGCCAGCAAAGTCGGTGGCTACACCTTC

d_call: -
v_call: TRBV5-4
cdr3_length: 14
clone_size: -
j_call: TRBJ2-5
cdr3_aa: CASRPGLDEETQYF
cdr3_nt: TGTGCCAGCAGGCCCGGGCTGGACGAAGAGACCCAGTACTTC

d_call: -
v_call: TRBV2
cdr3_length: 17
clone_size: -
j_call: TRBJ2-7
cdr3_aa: CASSEVGAQIGPYEQYF
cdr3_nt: TGTGCCAGCAGTGAAGTTGGGGCACAAATCGGGCCCTACGAGCAGTACTTC

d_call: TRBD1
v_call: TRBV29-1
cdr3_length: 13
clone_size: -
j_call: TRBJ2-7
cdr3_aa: CSVIGQGKNEQYF
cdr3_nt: TGCAGCGTCATTGGACAGGGGAAGAACGAGCAGTACTTC

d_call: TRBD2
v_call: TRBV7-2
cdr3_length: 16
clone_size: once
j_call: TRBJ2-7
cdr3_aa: CASSLALSGSSYEQYF
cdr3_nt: TGTGCCAGCAGCTTAGCACTGAGCGGGAGCTCCTACGAGCAGTACTTC

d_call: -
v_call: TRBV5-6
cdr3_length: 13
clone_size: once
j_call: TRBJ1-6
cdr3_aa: CASSLGYNSPLHF
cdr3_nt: TGTGCCAGCAGCCTGGGGTATAATTCACCCCTCCACTTT

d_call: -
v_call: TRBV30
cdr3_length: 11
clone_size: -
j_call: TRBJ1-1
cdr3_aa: CAWSVGFAAFF
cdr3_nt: TGTGCCTGGAGTGTAGGCTTTGCAGCTTTCTTT

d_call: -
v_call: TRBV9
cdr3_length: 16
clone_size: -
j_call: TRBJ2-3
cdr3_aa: CASSPRGSRSTDTQYF
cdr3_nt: TGTGCCAGCAGCCCCCGAGGGTCGAGGAGCACAGATACGCAGTATTTT

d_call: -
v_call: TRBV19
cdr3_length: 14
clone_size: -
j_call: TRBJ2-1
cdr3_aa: CASSPSPTANEQFF
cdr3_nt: TGTGCCAGTAGTCCCTCCCCGACAGCAAATGAGCAGTTCTTC

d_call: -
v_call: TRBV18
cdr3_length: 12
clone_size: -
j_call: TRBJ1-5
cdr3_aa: CASSPDGQPQHF
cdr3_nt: TGTGCCAGCTCACCAGACGGTCAGCCCCAGCATTTT

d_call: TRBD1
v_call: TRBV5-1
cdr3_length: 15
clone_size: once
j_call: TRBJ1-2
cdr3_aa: CASSLAGQGEDGYTF
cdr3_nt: TGCGCCAGCAGCTTGGCCGGGCAGGGGGAAGATGGCTACACCTTC

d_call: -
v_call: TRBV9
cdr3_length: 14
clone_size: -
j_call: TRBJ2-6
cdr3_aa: CASSVNSGANVLTF
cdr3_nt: TGTGCCAGCAGCGTAAACTCTGGGGCCAACGTCCTGACTTTC

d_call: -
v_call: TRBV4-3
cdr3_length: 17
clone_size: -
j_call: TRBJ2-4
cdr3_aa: CASSPRLMVSVENIQYF
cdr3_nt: TGCGCCAGCAGCCCCCGATTAATGGTATCGGTGGAAAACATTCAGTACTTC

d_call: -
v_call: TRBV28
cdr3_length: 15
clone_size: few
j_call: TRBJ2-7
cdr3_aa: CASSLRQGGAYEQYF
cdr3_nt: TGTGCCAGCAGTTTAAGGCAGGGTGGGGCCTACGAGCAGTACTTC

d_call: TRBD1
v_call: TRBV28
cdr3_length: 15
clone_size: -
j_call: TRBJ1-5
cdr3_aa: CASSPDRGQAQPQHF
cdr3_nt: TGTGCCAGCAGCCCCGACAGGGGGCAGGCTCAGCCCCAGCATTTT

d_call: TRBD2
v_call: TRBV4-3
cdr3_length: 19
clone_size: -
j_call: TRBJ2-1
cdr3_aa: CASSQATSGRALLPNEQFF
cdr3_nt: TGCGCCAGCAGCCAAGCAACTAGCGGGAGGGCCCTCCTCCCGAATGAGCAGTTCTTC

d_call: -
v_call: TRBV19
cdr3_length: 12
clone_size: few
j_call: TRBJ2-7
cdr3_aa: CASSIRGGEQYF
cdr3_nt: TGTGCCAGTAGTATCAGGGGCGGGGAGCAGTACTTC

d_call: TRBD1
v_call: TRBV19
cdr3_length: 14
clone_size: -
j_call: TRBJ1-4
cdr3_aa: CASRHTGGDEKLFF
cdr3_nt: TGTGCCAGTCGACACACAGGGGGAGATGAAAAACTGTTTTTT

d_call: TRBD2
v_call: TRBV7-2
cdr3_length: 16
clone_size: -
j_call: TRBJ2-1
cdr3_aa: CASSLDSGIPYNEQFF
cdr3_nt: TGTGCCAGCAGCTTAGACAGCGGGATCCCCTACAATGAGCAGTTCTTC

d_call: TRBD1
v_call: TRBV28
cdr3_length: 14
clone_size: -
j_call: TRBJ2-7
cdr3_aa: CASSLPGQENEQYF
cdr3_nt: TGTGCCAGCAGTTTACCGGGACAGGAGAACGAGCAGTACTTC

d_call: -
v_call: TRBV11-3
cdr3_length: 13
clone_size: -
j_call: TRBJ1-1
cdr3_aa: CASSFGQNTEAFF
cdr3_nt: TGTGCCAGCAGCTTCGGACAGAACACTGAAGCTTTCTTT

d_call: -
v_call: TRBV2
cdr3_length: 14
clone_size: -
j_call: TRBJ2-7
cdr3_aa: CASSPARHGNEQYF
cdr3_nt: TGTGCCAGCAGTCCGGCGCGGCACGGCAACGAGCAGTACTTC

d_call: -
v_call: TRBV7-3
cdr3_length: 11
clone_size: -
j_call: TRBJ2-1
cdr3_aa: CASRSLGAPFF
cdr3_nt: TGTGCCAGCAGGTCGTTGGGGGCGCCGTTCTTC

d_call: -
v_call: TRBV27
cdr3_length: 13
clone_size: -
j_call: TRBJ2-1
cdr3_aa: CASRPMDYNEQFF
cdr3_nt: TGTGCCAGCAGGCCGATGGACTACAATGAGCAGTTCTTC

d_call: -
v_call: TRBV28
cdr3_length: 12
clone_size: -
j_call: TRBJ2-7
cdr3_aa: CASSFSGDEQYF
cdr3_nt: TGTGCCAGCAGTTTCTCCGGGGACGAGCAGTACTTC

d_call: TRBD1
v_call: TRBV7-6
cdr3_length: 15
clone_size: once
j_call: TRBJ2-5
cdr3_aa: CASSLTGEPQETQYF
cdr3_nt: TGTGCCAGCAGCCTTACAGGGGAGCCTCAAGAGACCCAGTACTTC

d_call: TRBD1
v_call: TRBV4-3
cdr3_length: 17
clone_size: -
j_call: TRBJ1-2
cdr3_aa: CASSQEGEGGVGYGYTF
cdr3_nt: TGCGCCAGCAGCCAAGAGGGGGAAGGGGGCGTTGGCTATGGCTACACCTTC

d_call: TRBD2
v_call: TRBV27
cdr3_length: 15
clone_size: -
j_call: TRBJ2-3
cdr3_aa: CASSRTSGRADTQYF
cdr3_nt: TGTGCCAGCAGTCGTACTAGCGGGAGGGCAGATACGCAGTATTTT

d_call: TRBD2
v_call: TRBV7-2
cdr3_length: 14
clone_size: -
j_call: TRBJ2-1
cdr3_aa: CASSLLGLVDEQFF
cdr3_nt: TGTGCCAGCAGCTTACTGGGACTAGTCGATGAGCAGTTCTTC

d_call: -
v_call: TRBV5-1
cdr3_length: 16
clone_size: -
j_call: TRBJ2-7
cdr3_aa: CASSPPSSAHSYEQYF
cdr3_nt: TGCGCCAGCAGCCCCCCGTCGTCGGCCCATTCCTACGAGCAGTACTTC

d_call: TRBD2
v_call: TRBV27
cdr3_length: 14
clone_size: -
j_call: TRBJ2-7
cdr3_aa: CASSSLSGGYEQYF
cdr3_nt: TGTGCCAGCAGTTCCCTATCGGGAGGGTACGAGCAGTACTTC

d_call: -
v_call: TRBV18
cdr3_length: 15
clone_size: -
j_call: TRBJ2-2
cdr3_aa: CASSPEIENTGELFF
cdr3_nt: TGTGCCAGCTCACCAGAGATTGAGAACACCGGGGAGCTGTTTTTT

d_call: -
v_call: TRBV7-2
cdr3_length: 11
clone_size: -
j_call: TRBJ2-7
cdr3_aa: CASSLISEQYF
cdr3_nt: TGTGCCAGCAGCTTAATCAGCGAGCAGTACTTC

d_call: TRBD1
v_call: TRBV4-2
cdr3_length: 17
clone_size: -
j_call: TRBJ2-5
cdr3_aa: CASSQVGDRGLRETQYF
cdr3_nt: TGTGCCAGCAGCCAAGTAGGGGACAGGGGGCTGAGGGAGACCCAGTACTTC

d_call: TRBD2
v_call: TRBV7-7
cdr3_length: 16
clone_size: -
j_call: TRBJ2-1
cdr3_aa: CASSLGSLAVVNEQFF
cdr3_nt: TGTGCCAGCAGCTTAGGGAGTCTAGCGGTCGTCAATGAGCAGTTCTTC

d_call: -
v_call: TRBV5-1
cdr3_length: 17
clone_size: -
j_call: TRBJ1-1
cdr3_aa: CASQGPQGFGRNTEAFF
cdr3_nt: TGCGCCAGTCAGGGACCCCAGGGGTTTGGTAGGAACACTGAAGCTTTCTTT

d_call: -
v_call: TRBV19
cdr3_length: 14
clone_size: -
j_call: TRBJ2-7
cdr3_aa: CASSMGSIGYEQYF
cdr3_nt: TGTGCCAGTAGTATGGGGTCCATAGGCTACGAGCAGTACTTC

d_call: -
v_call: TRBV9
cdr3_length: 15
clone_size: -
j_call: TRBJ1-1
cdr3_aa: CASSATAREDTEAFF
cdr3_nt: TGTGCCAGCAGCGCGACAGCCAGGGAGGACACTGAAGCTTTCTTT

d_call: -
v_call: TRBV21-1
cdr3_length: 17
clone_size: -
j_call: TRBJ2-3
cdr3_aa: CASSGPRGCSSTDTQYF
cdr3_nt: TGTGCCAGCAGTGGACCCCGAGGGTGTAGTAGCACAGATACGCAGTATTTT

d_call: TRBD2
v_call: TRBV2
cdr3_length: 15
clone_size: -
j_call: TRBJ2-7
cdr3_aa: CASSEVLAGTYEQYF
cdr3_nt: TGTGCCAGCAGCGAAGTACTAGCGGGGACCTACGAGCAGTACTTC

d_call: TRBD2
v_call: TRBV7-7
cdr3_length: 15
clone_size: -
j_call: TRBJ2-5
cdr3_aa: CASSASTGRGGTQYF
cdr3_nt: TGTGCCAGCAGCGCGTCGACAGGGCGGGGGGGGACCCAGTACTTC

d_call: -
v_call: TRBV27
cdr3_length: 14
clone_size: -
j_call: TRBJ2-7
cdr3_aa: CASSLWDGTYEQYF
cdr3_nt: TGTGCCAGCAGTTTATGGGACGGAACCTACGAGCAGTACTTC

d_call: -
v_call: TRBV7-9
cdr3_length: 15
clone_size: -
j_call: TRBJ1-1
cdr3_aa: CASSQTTGGNTEAFF
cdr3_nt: TGTGCCAGCAGCCAAACGACAGGCGGGAACACTGAAGCTTTCTTT

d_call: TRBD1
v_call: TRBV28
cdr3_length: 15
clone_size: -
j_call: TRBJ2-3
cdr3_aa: CASSHRGRGTDTQYF
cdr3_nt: TGTGCCAGCAGCCATAGGGGGCGTGGGACAGATACGCAGTATTTT

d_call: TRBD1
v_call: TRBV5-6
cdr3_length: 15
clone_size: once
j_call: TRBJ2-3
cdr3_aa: CASSWRGGHTDTQYF
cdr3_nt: TGTGCCAGCAGCTGGAGAGGGGGCCACACAGATACGCAGTATTTT

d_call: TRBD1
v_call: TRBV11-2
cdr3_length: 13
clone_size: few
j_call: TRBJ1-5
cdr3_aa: CASSLDRYQPQHF
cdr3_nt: TGTGCCAGCAGCCTGGACAGGTACCAGCCCCAGCATTTT

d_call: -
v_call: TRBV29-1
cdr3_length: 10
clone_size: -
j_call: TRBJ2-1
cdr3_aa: CSATYNEQFF
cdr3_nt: TGCAGCGCGACGTACAATGAGCAGTTCTTC

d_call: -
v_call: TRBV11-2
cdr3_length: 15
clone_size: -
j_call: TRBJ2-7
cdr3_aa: CASSATPYRVHEQYF
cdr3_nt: TGTGCCAGCAGCGCAACCCCGTACAGGGTCCACGAGCAGTACTTC

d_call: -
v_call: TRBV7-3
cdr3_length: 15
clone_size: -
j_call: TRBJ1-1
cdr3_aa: CASSSPSGVGTEAFF
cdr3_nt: TGTGCCAGCAGCTCCCCTTCAGGGGTGGGCACTGAAGCTTTCTTT

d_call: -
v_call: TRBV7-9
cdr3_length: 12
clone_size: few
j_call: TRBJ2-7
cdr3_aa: CALEGVSYEQYF
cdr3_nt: TGTGCCCTTGAGGGGGTGTCCTACGAGCAGTACTTC